This T cell receptor (beta chain) is drawn from a study of metastatic and nonmetastatic thyroid tumors. No treatment had been given to any patient before thyroid surgery. MiXCR was used by TCRdb to re-call the PCR reads. The table shows 30,000 to 35,000 clones, with about 15% occurring only once. Trimming removed 5 bases from V and 5 bases from J, with 15 bases in between. The V gene's germline CDR1 is SEHNR and CDR2 FQNEAQ (reference sequence). The length of the CDR3 is 14 residues. This clone came up many times. This sequence was found in a male donor with papillary thyroid cancer or a benign thyroid nodule (not recorded which). Some clones in this sample may be carry-over from other donors' samples. The material sequenced was blood. The genes are TRBV7-9 and TRBJ1-1, with D perhaps matching TRBD1 (5 bases). For the CDR3, the DNA is TGTGCCAGCAGCGGACATAATTCGAAAACTGAAGCTTTCTTT. Residues: CASSGHNSKTEAFF. The entire variable domain, with the rest obtained from reference TRBV7-9 and TRBJ1-1, is as follows: DTGVSQNPRHKITKRGQNVTFRCDPISEHNRLYWYRQTLGQGPEFLTYFQNEAQLEKSRLLSDRFSAERPKGSFSTLEIQRTEQGDSAMYLCASSGHNSKTEAFFGQGTRLTVV.